This T cell receptor beta chain was found in a study of identical twins. Study results and caveats: Beta out-of-frame sequences displayed a weaker excess of sharing between twins. Fewer insertions marked abundant cord blood beta clonotypes; young adult naive trended weakly, memory not at all. The analysis was cross-sectional rather than longitudinal within donors.

Template switching supplied a universal primer site; unique molecular identifiers were carried on the cDNA. Each CDR3 protein is one row after TCRdb ran MiXCR on the 5' RACE reads. The sample yields 450,000 to 600,000 distinct CDR3 sequences, approximately 20% seen once. CDR1 SNHLY and CDR2 FYNNEI come from the germline V gene. The CDR3 has 18 amino acids. V was clipped by 4 bases and J by 1 base, with 19 bases between them. This clonotype occurred a few times. Its specificity is unknown. The data were also submitted as part of a second study, on yellow fever vaccine responses in identical twins.

Sample: CD4+ T cells sorted from blood. The rearrangement links TRBV2 to TRBJ2-2; the D is unclear. This receptor was taken from a woman younger than 30 in good health. The CDR3 region has the DNA TGTGCCAGCAGTGTACCCCCCCTCCTTACAATGAACACCGGGGAGCTGTTTTTT. Translating gives CASSVPPLLTMNTGELFF. The full variable domain, in which reference TRBV2 and TRBJ2-2 provide the parts outside the CDR3, is EPEVTQTPSHQVTQMGQEVILRCVPISNHLYFYWYRQILGQKVEFLVSFYNNEISEKSEIFDDQFSVERPDGSNFTLKIRSTKLEDSAMYFCASSVPPLLTMNTGELFFGEGSRLTVL.